These 2 T cell receptor beta chains were all obtained from the same sample, sequenced in a study of T cell repertoires in cytomegalovirus infection. Their specific antigens are unknown. TCRdb redid the calling of the reads with MiXCR, one entry per CDR3 protein. The data contain about 570,000 distinct CDR3 sequences, around two fifths of them seen just once; the ten biggest clones take up around 46%. The starting material was cultured PBMCs, obtained from culture after CMV antigen stimulation. The receptors were sampled from a human donor in good health (CMV status not recorded). Some clones in this sample may be carry-over from other donors' samples.

This clonotype was observed a handful of times. The rearrangement joins TRBV4-3 to TRBJ2-7; TRBD2 matches at 9 bases. V lost 0 bases to trimming and J lost 3 bases; unmatched junction nucleotides: 3. The CDR3 has 15 residues. CDR1 is LGHNA and CDR2 is YSLEER in the germline V gene. The CDR3 DNA sequence: TGCGCCAGCAGCCAAGAGGGACTAGCCGACTACGAGCAGTACTTC. Translating gives CASSQEGLADYEQYF.

This chain uses TRBV27 with TRBJ1-3; 10 nucleotides align to TRBD1. After removal of 6 bases from V and 4 bases from J, the junction contained 12 bases not matched to a gene. The CDR3 is 17 residues long. The germline V gene has CDR1 MNHEY and CDR2 SMNVEV (reference sequence). CDR3 region: CASRRPGQGCFGNTIYF. DNA for the CDR3: TGTGCCAGCAGAAGGCCGGGACAGGGGTGCTTCGGAAACACCATATATTTT.